This TCR beta chain was profiled in a study of response to subunit inactivated influenza vaccine. Points from the study as a whole: Every seasonal influenza vaccination brings in few new T cells, the authors suggested.

TCRdb passed the RT-PCR reads through MiXCR, listing each CDR3 protein once. The table has just under 250,000 distinct CDR3 sequences, 10% to 15% seen once. A note on this clonotype: Its cognate antigen is unknown.

The germline V gene encodes CDR1 DFQATT and CDR2 SNEGSKA (reference sequence). The CDR3 contains 17 residues. Trimming shortened V by 6 bases and J by 4 bases, and 24 bases separated the two germline ends. The input for sequencing was non-naive T cells sorted from PBMCs, taken around 15 days before vaccination. The TCR comes from a man aged 50 to 59 who received an inactivated influenza vaccine. The chain uses TRBV20-1 and TRBJ2-2, with a possible D match to TRBD2 (6 bases). This CDR3 is CSALLPSWGAGTGELFF. The CDR3 DNA reads as TGCAGTGCCCTCCTCCCCTCATGGGGAGCGGGCACCGGGGAGCTGTTTTTT.